Presented here are 13 T cell receptor beta chains from one specimen sequenced in a study of T-cell memory formation after mild COVID-19. TCRdb ran MiXCR on the 5' RACE reads and lists one entry per CDR3 protein. The sample contains around 320,000 distinct CDR3 sequences, around 28% of which appear only once. The sample comprised PBMCs or a T cell subset sorted from them (not recorded which). The receptors originated from an adult woman who had mild COVID-19 (a few samples of this study predate the infection). Cell type and time point are not known.

The J gene is TRBJ2-5, the V gene TRBV2, with 7 bases aligning to TRBD1. V was clipped by 8 bases and J by 5 bases; unmatched bases: 5. The CDR3 contains 12 residues. CDR1 and CDR2 from the germline V gene are SNHLY and FYNNEI. The CDR3: CASETGTETQYF. CDR3 coding DNA: TGTGCCAGCGAGACAGGGACGGAGACCCAGTACTTC.

This clonotype was counted a few times. The CDR3 here is CASSLDITGTEQYF. In DNA, the CDR3 is TGTGCCAGCAGCTTAGACATTACAGGGACCGAGCAGTACTTC. The gene calls are TRBV7-9 and TRBJ2-7; D possibly corresponds to TRBD1 (6 bases). Germline assignment: CDR1 SEHNR and CDR2 FQNEAQ (reference sequence). The CDR3 spans 14 residues. Trimming took off 1 base at V and 6 bases at J, with 13 bases between the two ends.

This clonotype was found a few times. The V and J genes are TRBV3-1 and TRBJ1-2; D is ambiguous. Germline assignment: CDR1 LGHDT and CDR2 YNNKEL (reference sequence). V lost 3 bases and J lost 2, with 4 bases in between. This CDR3 comprises 12 residues. CDR3 nucleotide sequence: TGTGCCAGCAGCCACGGGAACTATGGCTACACCTTC. It is translated as CASSHGNYGYTF. The full variable domain, rest sourced from reference TRBV3-1 and TRBJ1-2, is DTAVSQTPKYLVTQMGNDKSIKCEQNLGHDTMYWYKQDSKKFLKIMFSYNNKELIINETVPNRFSPKSPDKAHLNLHINSLELGDSAVYFCASSHGNYGYTFGSGTRLTVV.

This chain connects TRBV5-1 to TRBJ1-2, with 9 bases that match TRBD1. This CDR3 region has 13 residues. Losses at the gene ends were 0 bases for V and 7 bases for J; bases not matched to a gene: 1. CDR1 and CDR2 (germline): SGHRS, YFSETQ. CDR3 sequence reads: CASSLGTGVGYTF. In DNA form, the CDR3 reads TGCGCCAGCAGCTTGGGGACAGGGGTTGGCTACACCTTC.

This clonotype was seen only once. The rearrangement joins TRBV12-3 or TRBV12-4 to TRBJ2-6; D is possibly TRBD1 (6 bases). There are 18 residues in the CDR3. Trimming removed 6 bases at V and 2 bases at J, with 20 bases between. The DNA of the CDR3 is TGTGCCAGCAGCCCTTTCGGACAGTGGGGTGCTGGGGCCAACGTCCTGACTTTC. It codes for CASSPFGQWGAGANVLTF.

This clonotype was detected a few times. CDR3 DNA: TGTGCCAGCAACTACGGGGGGACAGATCTTGAAGGGAATGAGCAGTTCTTC. Protein: CASNYGGTDLEGNEQFF. The rearrangement links TRBV6-5 to TRBJ2-1, with D perhaps given as TRBD1 or TRBD2 (7 bases each). The CDR3 sequence is 17 residues long. The germline V gene has CDR1 MNHEY and CDR2 SVGAGI. V lost 7 bases and J 7 bases, leaving 26 bases between the germline ends.

This clonotype has ten or more counts. The chain combines TRBV7-9 with TRBJ2-7; D is undetermined. The germline V gene encodes CDR1 SEHNR and CDR2 FQNEAQ (reference sequence). The CDR3 has 11 residues. Trimming removed 1 base from V and 6 bases from J, with 4 bases in between. The CDR3 loop is CASSLVSEQYF. CDR3 coding DNA: TGTGCCAGCAGCTTAGTCTCCGAGCAGTACTTC.

The chain is built from TRBV6-5 and TRBJ2-3, with 10 bases identical to TRBD2. CDR1 is MNHEY, CDR2 SVGAGI, per germline. The CDR3 has 16 amino acids. J gave up 4 bases and V 6 bases, and 10 bases lay outside the gene matches. The CDR3 loop reads CASSFVAGGRADTQYF. The CDR3 nucleotides are TGTGCCAGCAGCTTCGTAGCGGGAGGCCGAGCAGATACGCAGTATTTT.

This chain links TRBV10-3 with TRBJ2-3; 8 nucleotides agree with TRBD1. The CDR3 is made up of 14 amino acids. CDR1 and CDR2 from the germline V gene are ENHRY and SYGVKD. Trimming removed 4 bases from V and 3 bases from J; junction bases left unmatched: 3. The CDR3 region is CAISATGETDTQYF. The DNA of the CDR3 is TGTGCCATCAGTGCGACAGGGGAAACAGATACGCAGTATTTT.

This sequence joins TRBV7-9 and TRBJ2-7; perhaps TRBD1 as D (6 bases). The germline V and J ends were trimmed by 5 bases and 6 bases, with 20 bases remaining between them. The CDR3 length is 15 residues. The germline V gene has CDR1 SEHNR and CDR2 FQNEAQ (reference sequence). The CDR3 sequence is CASSRGEFRGGEQYF. As DNA, the CDR3 is TGTGCCAGCAGCCGGGGAGAATTCAGGGGCGGCGAGCAGTACTTC.

This clonotype was counted a few times. The chain recombines TRBV20-1 with TRBJ2-1; 10 bases align to TRBD2. CDR3 length: 15 amino acids. Germline V CDR1 and CDR2: DFQATT, SNEGSKA (reference sequence). V lost 5 bases, J lost 8 bases, and 12 bases stayed unmatched. CDR3 sequence: CSAPGERGGHYEQFF. The CDR3 region has the DNA TGCAGTGCTCCCGGGGAGCGGGGGGGCCACTATGAGCAGTTCTTC.

The chain uses TRBV20-1 and TRBJ2-4; possibly TRBD2 for D (6 bases). V was cut by 0 bases and J by 3 bases, with 15 bases left in between. CDR1 is DFQATT, CDR2 SNEGSKA, per germline (reference sequence). The CDR3 consists of 16 residues. The CDR3 nucleotides read TGCAGTGCTAGAGATGAGGCTAGCGTACTCAAAAACATTCAGTACTTC. Its translation: CSARDEASVLKNIQYF.

This clonotype was detected only a few times. The V gene is TRBV11-2, the J gene TRBJ2-1; no clear D gene. The CDR3 runs 12 residues. Germline V gene sequence: CDR1 SGHAT, CDR2 FQNNGV. Trimming cost V 8 bases and J 8 bases, with 13 bases left between them. CDR3 DNA sequence: TGTGCCAGCTCACACTCGAGGCATGAGCAGTTCTTC. Amino acids: CASSHSRHEQFF.